The 3 T cell receptor beta chains listed next were all sequenced from one sample in a study of glioma-infiltrating T cells after dendritic cell vaccination. TCRdb keeps only in-frame clones here, not all; method: immunoSEQ multiplex PCR. Of tens of thousands of clones listed, around nine tenths are singletons. The source was blood, collected before dendritic cell vaccination. Receptor source: a human donor with glioblastoma.

The chain combines TRBV5-4 with TRBJ2-1; 7 bases map to TRBD2. CDR1 is SGHNT and CDR2 is YYREEE in the germline V gene (reference sequence). The V gene end was trimmed by 4 bases and the J gene end by 3 bases; junction bases not matched to a gene: 10. The length of the CDR3 is 16 residues. CDR3 in amino acids: CASSPRAGTYYNEQFF. CDR3 nucleotide sequence: TGTGCCAGCAGCCCGAGAGCGGGAACCTACTACAATGAGCAGTTCTTC.

This chain connects TRBV15 to TRBJ1-5; D unclear. The CDR3 is 14 amino acids. Deletions cut 0 bases from V and 5 bases from J, with 8 bases between. In germline, CDR1 is LNHNV, CDR2 YYDKDF (reference sequence). CDR3 loop: CATSRDGGDQPQHF. The CDR3, as DNA: TGTGCCACCAGCAGAGATGGAGGAGATCAGCCCCAGCATTTT.

The V call is TRBV2, the J call TRBJ2-1, with 7 bases lining up with TRBD1. J was trimmed by 1 base and V by 2 bases; bases with no gene match: 2. The CDR3 sequence is 15 residues long. CDR1 is SNHLY, CDR2 FYNNEI, per germline. The CDR3 bases are TGTGCCAGCAGTGAATCAGGGGGATCCTACAATGAGCAGTTCTTC. The encoded protein is CASSESGGSYNEQFF. The entire variable domain, with the rest obtained from reference TRBV2 and TRBJ2-1, is as follows: EPEVTQTPSHQVTQMGQEVILRCVPISNHLYFYWYRQILGQKVEFLVSFYNNEISEKSEIFDDQFSVERPDGSNFTLKIRSTKLEDSAMYFCASSESGGSYNEQFFGPGTRLTVL.